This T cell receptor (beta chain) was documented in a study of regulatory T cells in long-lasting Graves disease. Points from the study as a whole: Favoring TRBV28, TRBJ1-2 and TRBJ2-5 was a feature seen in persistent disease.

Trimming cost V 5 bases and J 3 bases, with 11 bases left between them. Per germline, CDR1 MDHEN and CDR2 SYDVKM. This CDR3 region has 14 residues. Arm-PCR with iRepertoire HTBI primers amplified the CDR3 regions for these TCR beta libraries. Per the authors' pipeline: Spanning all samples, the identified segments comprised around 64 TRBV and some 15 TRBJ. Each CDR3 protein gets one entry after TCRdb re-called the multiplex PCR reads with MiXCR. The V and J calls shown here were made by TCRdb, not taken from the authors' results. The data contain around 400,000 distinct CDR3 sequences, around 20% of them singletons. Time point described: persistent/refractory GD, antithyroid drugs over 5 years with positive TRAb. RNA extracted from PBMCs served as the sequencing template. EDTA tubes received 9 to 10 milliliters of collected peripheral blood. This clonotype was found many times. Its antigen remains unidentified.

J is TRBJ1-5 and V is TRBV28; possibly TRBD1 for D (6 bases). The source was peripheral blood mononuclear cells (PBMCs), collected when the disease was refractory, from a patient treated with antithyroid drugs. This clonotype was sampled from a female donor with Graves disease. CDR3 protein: CASSTGQFNQPQHF. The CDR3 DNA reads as TGTGCCAGCAGTACCGGACAGTTCAATCAGCCCCAGCATTTT. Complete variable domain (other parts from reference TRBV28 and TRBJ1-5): DVKVTQSSRYLVKRTGEKVFLECVQDMDHENMFWYRQDPGLGLRLIYFSYDVKMKEKGDIPEGYSVSREKKERFSLILESASTNQTSMYLCASSTGQFNQPQHFGDGTRLSIL.